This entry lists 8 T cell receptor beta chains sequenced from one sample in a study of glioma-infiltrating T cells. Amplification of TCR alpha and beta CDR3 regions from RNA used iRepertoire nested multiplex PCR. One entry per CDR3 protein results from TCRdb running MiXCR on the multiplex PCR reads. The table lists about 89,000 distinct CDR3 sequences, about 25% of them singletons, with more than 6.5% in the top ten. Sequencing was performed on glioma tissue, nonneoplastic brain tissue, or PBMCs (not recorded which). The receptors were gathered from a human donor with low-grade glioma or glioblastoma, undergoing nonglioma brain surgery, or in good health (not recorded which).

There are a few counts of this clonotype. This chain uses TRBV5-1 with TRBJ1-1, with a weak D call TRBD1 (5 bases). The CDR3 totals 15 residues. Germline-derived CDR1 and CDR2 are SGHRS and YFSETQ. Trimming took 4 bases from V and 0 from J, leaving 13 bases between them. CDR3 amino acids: CASSPSGHLNTEAFF. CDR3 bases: TGCGCCAGCAGCCCCTCAGGACACCTGAACACTGAAGCTTTCTTT.

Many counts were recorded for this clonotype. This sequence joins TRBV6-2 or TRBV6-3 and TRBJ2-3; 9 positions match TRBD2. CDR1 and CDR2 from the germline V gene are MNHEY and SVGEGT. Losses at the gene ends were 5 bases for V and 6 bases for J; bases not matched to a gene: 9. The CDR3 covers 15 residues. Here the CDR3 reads CASSRRVAGEDTQYF. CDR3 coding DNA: TGTGCCAGCAGTCGCAGAGTAGCGGGAGAGGATACGCAGTATTTT.

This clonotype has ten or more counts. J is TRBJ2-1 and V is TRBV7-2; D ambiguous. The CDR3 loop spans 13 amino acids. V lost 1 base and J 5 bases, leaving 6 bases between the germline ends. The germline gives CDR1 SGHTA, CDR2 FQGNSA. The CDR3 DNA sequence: TGTGCCAGCAGCTTAGGTTATAACAATGAGCAGTTCTTC. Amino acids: CASSLGYNNEQFF.

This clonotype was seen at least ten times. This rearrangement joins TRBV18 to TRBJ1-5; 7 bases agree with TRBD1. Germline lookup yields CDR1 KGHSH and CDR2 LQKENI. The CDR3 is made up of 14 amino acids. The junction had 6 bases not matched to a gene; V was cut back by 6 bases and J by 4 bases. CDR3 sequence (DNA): TGTGCCAGCTCTCTTACAGGGGCTAATCAGCCCCAGCATTTT. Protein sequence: CASSLTGANQPQHF.

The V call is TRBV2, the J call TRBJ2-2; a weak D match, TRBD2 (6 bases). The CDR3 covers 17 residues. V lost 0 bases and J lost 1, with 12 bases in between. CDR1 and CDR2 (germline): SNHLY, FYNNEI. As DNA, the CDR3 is TGTGCCAGCAGTGAAGCGCGGATGGGGGGGAACACCGGGGAGCTGTTTTTT. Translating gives CASSEARMGGNTGELFF.

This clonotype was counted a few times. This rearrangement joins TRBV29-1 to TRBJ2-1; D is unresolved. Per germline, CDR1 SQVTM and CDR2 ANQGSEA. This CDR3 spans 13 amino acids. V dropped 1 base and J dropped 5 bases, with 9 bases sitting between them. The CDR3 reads CSVEVKANNEQFF. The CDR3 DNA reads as TGCAGCGTTGAAGTTAAGGCTAACAATGAGCAGTTCTTC.

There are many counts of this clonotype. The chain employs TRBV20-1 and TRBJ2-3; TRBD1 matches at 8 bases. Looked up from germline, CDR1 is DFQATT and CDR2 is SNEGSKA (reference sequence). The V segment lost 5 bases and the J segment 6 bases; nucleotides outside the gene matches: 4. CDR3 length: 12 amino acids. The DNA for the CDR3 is TGCAGTGCTCGACAGGGGAGGGATACGCAGTATTTT. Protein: CSARQGRDTQYF.

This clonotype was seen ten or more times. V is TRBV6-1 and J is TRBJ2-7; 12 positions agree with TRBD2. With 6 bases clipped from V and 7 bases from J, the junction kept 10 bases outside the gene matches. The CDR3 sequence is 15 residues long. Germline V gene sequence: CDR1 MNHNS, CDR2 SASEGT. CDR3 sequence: CASRTSGRGIGEQYF. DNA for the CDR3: TGTGCCAGCAGGACTAGCGGGAGAGGTATAGGAGAGCAGTACTTC.